This TCR beta chain comes out of a study of regulatory T cells in long-lasting Graves disease. Findings and limits, study-wide: Analyses excluded thyroid tissue, covering peripheral blood alone. Favored gene segments in persistent disease were TRBV28, TRBJ1-2 and TRBJ2-5.

Documented time point: newly diagnosed GD, antithyroid drugs for less than 3 months. Scientists built the TCR library using RNA that was extracted from PBMCs. Ten or more counts support this clonotype. Its matching antigen is unknown. Construction of the TCR beta libraries employed iRepertoire HTBI primers in conjunction with Arm-PCR of CDR3 regions. Using its own MiXCR run on the multiplex PCR reads, TCRdb lists one record per CDR3 protein. The sample yields more than 450,000 distinct CDR3 sequences, 15% to 20% seen once. The germline CDR1 and CDR2 sequences are SGHRS and YFSETQ. The V end was cut by 2 bases, the J end by 8 bases, with 14 bases between. The CDR3 consists of 14 residues. These data were also reused for a study on T cells in Graves' hyperthyroidism and ophthalmopathy. Per that study: Graves' hyperthyroidism is called stable when ophthalmopathy does not progress within 18 months. Patients were excluded for uncontrolled infection, other autoimmune disease, pregnancy or lactation.

The chain couples TRBV5-1 to TRBJ2-4, with D maybe TRBD1 (6 bases). The clonotype was recovered from a man aged 40-50 years with Graves disease. The specimen was peripheral blood mononuclear cells (PBMCs), collected at new diagnosis, from a patient treated with antithyroid drugs. The CDR3 protein is CASSLGGIGDIQYF. The CDR3 bases are TGCGCCAGCAGCTTAGGGGGAATCGGGGACATTCAGTACTTC.